This is a list of T cell receptor beta chains from one sample in a study of identical twins. Via MiXCR, TCRdb re-called the 5' RACE reads, giving one row per CDR3 protein. Among under 500,000 distinct CDR3 sequences listed, 14% were seen once. The data also belong to a second study, concerning yellow fever vaccine responses in identical twins.

The sample comprised CD4+ T cells sorted from blood. These receptors were taken from a woman under 30 in good health. Both conserved end residues are part of each CDR3. The D gene is left open where the match is weak.

v_call d_call cdr3_aa
TRBV3-1 . CASSRIGNTIYF
TRBV2 TRBD1 CASTLTGGGYTIYF
TRBV9 . CASSVEGGEQFF
TRBV18 . CASSPRETRPGGANVLTF
TRBV6-1 . CASSLSWGLQETQYF
TRBV5-1 TRBD2 CASSLGLAGVMADTQYF
TRBV6-2/TRBV6-3 . CASSKLRVADKETQYF
TRBV15 . CATSPSQGTEAFF
TRBV29-1 . CSVEYEGAPKAEAFF
TRBV15 TRBD1 CATGLGQGADTQYF